The table lists the clone carrying this T cell receptor beta chain with a few counts. CDR3 length: 11 residues. Trimming cost V 1 base and J 3 bases, with 4 bases left between them. Germline V gene lookup returns CDR1 GTSNPN and CDR2 SVGIG (reference sequence). As handled by the study authors: From reference gene primer amplification, estimates of nucleated cell counts were derived. Some clones are missing from TCRdb's copy, which holds only in-frame ones; the method was immunoSEQ multiplex PCR. The V and J calls and clone size were taken over from that table, and D and trimming were inferred from the DNA. The data hold more than 250,000 clones, with roughly 86% observed a single time. The sample comes from a study of blood T cell repertoires in COVID-19. As for the study in general: Samples came from the United States, Italy and Spain, spanning acute and convalescent COVID-19. Sources were T cells, B-cell-depleted T cells, or PBMCs; the material itself was cDNA or gDNA.

The chain links TRBV30 to TRBJ2-7; no clear D gene. This receptor was obtained from a human donor in a cohort sampled during active COVID-19. The sample taken for sequencing was peripheral blood. CDR3 residues: CAWSDNYEQYF. The CDR3 DNA is TGTGCCTGGAGTGATAACTACGAGCAGTACTTC.